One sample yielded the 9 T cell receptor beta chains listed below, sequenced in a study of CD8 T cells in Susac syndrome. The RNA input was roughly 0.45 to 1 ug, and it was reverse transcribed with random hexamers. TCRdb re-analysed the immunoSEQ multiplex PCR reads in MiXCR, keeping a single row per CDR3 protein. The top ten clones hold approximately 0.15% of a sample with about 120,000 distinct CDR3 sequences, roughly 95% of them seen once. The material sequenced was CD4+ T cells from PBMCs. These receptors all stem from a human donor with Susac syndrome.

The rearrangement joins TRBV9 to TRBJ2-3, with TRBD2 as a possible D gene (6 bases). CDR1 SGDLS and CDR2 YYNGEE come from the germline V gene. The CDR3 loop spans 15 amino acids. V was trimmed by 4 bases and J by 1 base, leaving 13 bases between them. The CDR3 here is CASSPTPSGTDTQYF. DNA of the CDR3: TGTGCCAGCAGCCCAACTCCTAGCGGCACAGATACGCAGTATTTT.

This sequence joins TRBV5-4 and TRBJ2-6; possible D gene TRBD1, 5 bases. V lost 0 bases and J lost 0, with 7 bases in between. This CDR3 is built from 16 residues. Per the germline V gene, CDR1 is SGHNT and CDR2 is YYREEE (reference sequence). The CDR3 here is CASSLGQTSGANVLTF. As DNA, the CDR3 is TGTGCCAGCAGCTTGGGACAGACCTCTGGGGCCAACGTCCTGACTTTC.

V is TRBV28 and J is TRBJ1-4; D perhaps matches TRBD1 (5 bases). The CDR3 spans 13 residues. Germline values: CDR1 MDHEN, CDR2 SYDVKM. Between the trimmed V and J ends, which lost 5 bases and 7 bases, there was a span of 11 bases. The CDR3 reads CASSGPGTEKLFF. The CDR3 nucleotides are TGTGCCAGCAGTGGACCGGGGACTGAAAAACTGTTTTTT. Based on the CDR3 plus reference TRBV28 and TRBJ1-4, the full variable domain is DVKVTQSSRYLVKRTGEKVFLECVQDMDHENMFWYRQDPGLGLRLIYFSYDVKMKEKGDIPEGYSVSREKKERFSLILESASTNQTSMYLCASSGPGTEKLFFGSGTQLSVL.

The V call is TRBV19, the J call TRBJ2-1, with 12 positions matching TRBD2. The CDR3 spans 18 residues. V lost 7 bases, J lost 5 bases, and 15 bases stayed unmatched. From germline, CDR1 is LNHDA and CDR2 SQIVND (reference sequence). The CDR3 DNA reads TGTGCCAGTAAGGTGTGGGGACCGGGACTAGCGGGTAACAATGAGCAGTTCTTC. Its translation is CASKVWGPGLAGNNEQFF.

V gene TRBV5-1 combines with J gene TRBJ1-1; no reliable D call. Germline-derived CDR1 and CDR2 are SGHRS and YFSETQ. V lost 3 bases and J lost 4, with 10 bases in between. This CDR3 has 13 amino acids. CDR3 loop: CASSSRPATEAFF. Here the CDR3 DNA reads TGCGCCAGCAGCTCCCGGCCCGCCACTGAAGCTTTCTTT.

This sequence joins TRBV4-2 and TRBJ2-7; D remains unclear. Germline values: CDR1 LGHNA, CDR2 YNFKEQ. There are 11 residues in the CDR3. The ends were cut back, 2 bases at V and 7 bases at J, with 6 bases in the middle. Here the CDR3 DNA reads TGTGCCAGCAGCCAACTTTCTGAGCAGTACTTC. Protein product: CASSQLSEQYF.

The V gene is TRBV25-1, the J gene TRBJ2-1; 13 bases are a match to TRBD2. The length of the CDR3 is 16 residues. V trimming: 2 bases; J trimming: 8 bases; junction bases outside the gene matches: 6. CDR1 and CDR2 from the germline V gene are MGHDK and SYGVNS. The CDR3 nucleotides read TGTGCCAGCAGTGAACGTGGACTAGCGGGAGTTTATGAGCAGTTCTTC. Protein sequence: CASSERGLAGVYEQFF.

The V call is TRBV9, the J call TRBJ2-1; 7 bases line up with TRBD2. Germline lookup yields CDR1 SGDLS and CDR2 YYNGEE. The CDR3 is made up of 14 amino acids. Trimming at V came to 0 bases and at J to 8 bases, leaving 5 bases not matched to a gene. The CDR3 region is CASSVVAGVDEQFF. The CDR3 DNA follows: TGTGCCAGCAGCGTAGTTGCGGGAGTGGATGAGCAGTTCTTC.

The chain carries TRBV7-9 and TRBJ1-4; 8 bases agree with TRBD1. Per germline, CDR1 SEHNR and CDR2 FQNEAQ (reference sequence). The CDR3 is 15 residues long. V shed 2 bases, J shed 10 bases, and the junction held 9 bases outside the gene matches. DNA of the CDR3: TGTGCCAGCAGCTTATTCGTTGGACAGGGTGGAAAACTGTTTTTT. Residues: CASSLFVGQGGKLFF.